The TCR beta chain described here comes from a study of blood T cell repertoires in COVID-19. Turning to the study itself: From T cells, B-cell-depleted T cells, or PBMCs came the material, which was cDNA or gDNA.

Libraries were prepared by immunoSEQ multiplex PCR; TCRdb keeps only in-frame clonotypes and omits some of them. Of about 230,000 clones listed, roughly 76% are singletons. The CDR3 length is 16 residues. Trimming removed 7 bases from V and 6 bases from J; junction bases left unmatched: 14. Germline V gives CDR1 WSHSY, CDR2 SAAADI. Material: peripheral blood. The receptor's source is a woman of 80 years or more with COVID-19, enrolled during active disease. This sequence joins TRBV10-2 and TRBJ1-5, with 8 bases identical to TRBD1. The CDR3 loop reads CASMRGSGQGSQPQHF. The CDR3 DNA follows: TGCGCCAGCATGCGGGGTTCTGGACAGGGAAGTCAGCCCCAGCATTTT.